Shown below are 2 T cell receptor beta chains from a single sample sequenced in a study of blood T cell repertoires in COVID-19 (dated by TCRdb to 2018 to 2021). The library was generated by the immunoSEQ multiplex PCR assay. Drawn from immuneACCESS, this table holds only the in-frame rearrangements with V and J called that TCRdb kept. Clones are partly lost; checked studies trace under half to an unresolved V gene and leave the rest unexplained. The sample has about 190,000 clones on record, approximately 90% of them singletons. The ten largest make up 0.5% to 0.55% of the sample. The sequencing sample was made of peripheral blood. All receptors derive from a man aged 45-65 years with acute or convalescent COVID-19.

The chain couples TRBV6-2 or TRBV6-3 to TRBJ2-1, with D maybe TRBD1 (5 bases). This CDR3 is built from 13 residues. Germline V gene data show CDR1 as MNHEY and CDR2 as SVGEGT. The V gene lost 6 bases and the J gene lost 5 bases, with 11 bases spanning the gap. The CDR3 nucleotides read TGTGCCAGCAGCAGCACAGGAGACAATGAGCAGTTCTTC. Its protein product is CASSSTGDNEQFF.

V gene TRBV3-1 (or the pseudogene TRBV3-2) combines with J gene TRBJ2-1; 8 positions match TRBD2. J gave up 4 bases and V 4 bases, and 3 bases lay outside the gene matches. This CDR3 contains 14 residues. From germline, CDR1 is LGHDT and CDR2 YNNKEL (reference sequence). The chain's CDR3 is CASSLGRGYNEQFF. Written as DNA, the CDR3 is TGTGCCAGCAGCCTCGGGAGGGGTTACAATGAGCAGTTCTTC.